This T cell receptor (beta chain) was retrieved from a study of CD8+CD57+ T cells in acquired aplastic anemia. Previously, flow cytometry had revealed CD8+CD57+ cell expansion in the patients chosen for sequencing. Trimming stripped 6 bases from V and 4 bases from J, with 27 bases between. The germline gives CDR1 SQVTM, CDR2 ANQGSEA. The CDR3 is 17 amino acids. CDR3 and TCR beta VDJ profiling relied on a genomic DNA template. One entry per CDR3 protein results from TCRdb running MiXCR on the reads. Seen here are roughly 100,000 distinct CDR3 sequences, around 68% observed once, and the top ten hold 65%.

Specimen: sorted CD4+, CD8+, or CD8+CD57+ T cells (not recorded which) from PBMCs. This TCR was recovered from a human donor with aplastic anemia. The chain links TRBV29-1 to TRBJ1-2; D is undetermined. The CDR3 loop is CSVENHGRVVIIYGYTF. The CDR3 DNA follows: TGCAGCGTCGAAAATCACGGGAGGGTAGTTATAATCTATGGCTACACCTTC.